This T cell receptor (beta chain) was identified during a study of graft-versus-host responses after intestinal transplantation. Overall study findings and caveats: Detection of GvH clones occurred in recipient marrow, and some had their first appearance in ileum or blood.

The table came from immunoSEQ multiplex PCR; TCRdb's copy has only in-frame clones and leaves some out. The sample records just over 20,000 clones, approximately 40% being singletons. Responders that carried the CFSE label, roughly 200,000 of them, were plated with roughly 200,000 irradiated, violet-dye-labeled stimulator cells. Germline CDR1 is SNHLY and CDR2 is FYNNEI. With 5 bases clipped from V and 7 bases from J, the junction kept 9 bases outside the gene matches. The CDR3 sequence is 15 residues long. The source is a human patient who received an intestinal transplant. This chain links TRBV2 with TRBJ2-1; 9 bases agree with TRBD1. Sequencing was performed on alloreactive CD8+ T cells from a mixed lymphocyte reaction culture, taken before intestinal transplant. Subset described: CFSE-low proliferating T cells sorted from roughly six-day pre-transplant mixed lymphocyte reaction (GvH or HvG direction). This CDR3 is CASSPGTGRTNEQFF. As DNA, the CDR3 is TGTGCCAGCAGTCCCGGGACAGGGAGGACTAATGAGCAGTTCTTC.